This TCR beta chain was captured in a study of blood T cell repertoires in COVID-19. Authors' analysis steps: Scientists estimated how many nucleated cells there were by amplifying reference gene primers. Only in-frame clones appear in the TCRdb table, and some are missing; sequencing was by immunoSEQ multiplex PCR. V and J calls and clone size are copied from that table; D and trimming were computed from the DNA. The data show some 250,000 clones, roughly 84% seen once. The V gene lost 1 base and the J gene lost 5 bases, with 14 bases spanning the gap. CDR1 is MRHNA, CDR2 SNTAGT, per germline. The CDR3 loop spans 15 amino acids.

Sample: peripheral blood. V usage is TRBV6-4 and J usage is TRBJ1-2, with D uncertain. The origin of this receptor is a man between 45 and 60 years old with active or convalescent COVID-19. The DNA for the CDR3 is TGTGCCAGCAGTGACTTCGGGGTTAGGGCATATGGCTACACCTTC. Translated, it gives CASSDFGVRAYGYTF.